These 8 T cell receptor beta chains were sequenced from one sample in a study of blood T cells in healthy people across ages. A second PCR of about 7 to 11 cycles used a sample-barcoded 5' primer and a J-beta primer mix. TCRdb ran MiXCR on the 5' RACE reads and lists one entry per CDR3 protein. The table records some 1.4 million distinct CDR3 sequences, about 43% of them present only once. Material for sequencing was blood. The receptors here all came from a woman younger than 35 in good health.

The chain links TRBV29-1 to TRBJ2-1; D is unresolved. The closer fit of TRBJ2-7 to the DNA end suggests the J call may be wrong. This CDR3 has 14 residues. The germline V gene has CDR1 SQVTM and CDR2 ANQGSEA. The CDR3 DNA follows: TGCAGCGTTGGTCGCCTCTTCTCCTACAATGAGCAGTACTTC. Translation: CSVGRLFSYNEQYF.

The V call is TRBV20-1, the J call TRBJ2-7; D unclear. This CDR3 contains 13 residues. The V and J ends lost 5 bases and 2 bases respectively, with 13 bases between them. Germline loops: CDR1 DFQATT, CDR2 SNEGSKA (reference sequence). The CDR3 sequence is CSAHPASTYEQYF. CDR3 coding DNA: TGCAGTGCTCACCCCGCATCTACCTACGAGCAGTACTTC.

The table lists this clonotype with a count of one. The rearrangement joins TRBV13 to TRBJ2-7, with TRBD2 matching over 12 bases. Judging by the DNA end, TRBJ2-5 fits better; the J call may be wrong. The CDR3 is made up of 18 amino acids. The V gene's germline CDR1 is PRHDT and CDR2 FYEKMQ (reference sequence). The CDR3 here is CASSLVYTTSGSAETQYF. The CDR3 DNA reads TGTGCCAGCAGCTTAGTATACACGACTAGCGGGAGTGCGGAGACCCAGTACTTC.

Worth noting for this clonotype: A junction boundary mismatches the germline segment, possibly from a read error. J is TRBJ1-5 and V is TRBV4-1, with 9 bases identical to TRBD1. The CDR3 has 17 residues. From germline, CDR1 is MGHRA and CDR2 YSYEKL. Here the CDR3 reads CAGSHDGTGNSNQPQHF. The DNA of the CDR3 is TGCGCCGGCAGCCACGACGGGACAGGGAATAGCAATCAGCCCCAGCATTTT.

This rearrangement joins TRBV7-9 to TRBJ2-7; the D gene is possibly TRBD1 (5 bases). CDR3 length: 14 amino acids. The V gene's germline CDR1 is SEHNR and CDR2 FQNEAQ (reference sequence). Trimming took 4 bases from V and 6 from J, leaving 16 bases between them. DNA for the CDR3: TGTGCCAGCAGCTCGGCGTCAGGGTCGCCCGAGCAGTACTTC. Residues: CASSSASGSPEQYF.

The rearrangement joins TRBV21-1 to TRBJ1-2; the table names TRBD1, a call not compared with the DNA. TRBV21-1 is annotated as a pseudogene. This CDR3 has 19 residues. As DNA, the CDR3 is TGTGCCAGCAGCAAAAAAAGCCCGGGACAGGGTTTATACCCCGAAGACTACACCTTC. This codes for CASSKKSPGQGLYPEDYTF.

The rearrangement links TRBV12-3 or TRBV12-4 to TRBJ2-5; D ambiguous. V lost 6 bases and J 0 bases, leaving 17 bases between the germline ends. The CDR3 totals 16 residues. CDR3 residues: CASSPLARTHQETQYF. CDR3 coding DNA: TGTGCCAGCAGCCCTCTGGCTAGAACTCACCAAGAGACCCAGTACTTC.

This chain links TRBV28 with TRBJ1-2; no reliable D call. V shed 2 bases and J shed 3 bases, with 13 bases lying between them. The V gene's germline CDR1 is MDHEN and CDR2 SYDVKM. The CDR3 is 15 residues long. CDR3 nucleotide sequence: TGTGCCAGCAGTTTAAATCGCGACGGCGACTATGGCTACACCTTC. It yields the protein CASSLNRDGDYGYTF.